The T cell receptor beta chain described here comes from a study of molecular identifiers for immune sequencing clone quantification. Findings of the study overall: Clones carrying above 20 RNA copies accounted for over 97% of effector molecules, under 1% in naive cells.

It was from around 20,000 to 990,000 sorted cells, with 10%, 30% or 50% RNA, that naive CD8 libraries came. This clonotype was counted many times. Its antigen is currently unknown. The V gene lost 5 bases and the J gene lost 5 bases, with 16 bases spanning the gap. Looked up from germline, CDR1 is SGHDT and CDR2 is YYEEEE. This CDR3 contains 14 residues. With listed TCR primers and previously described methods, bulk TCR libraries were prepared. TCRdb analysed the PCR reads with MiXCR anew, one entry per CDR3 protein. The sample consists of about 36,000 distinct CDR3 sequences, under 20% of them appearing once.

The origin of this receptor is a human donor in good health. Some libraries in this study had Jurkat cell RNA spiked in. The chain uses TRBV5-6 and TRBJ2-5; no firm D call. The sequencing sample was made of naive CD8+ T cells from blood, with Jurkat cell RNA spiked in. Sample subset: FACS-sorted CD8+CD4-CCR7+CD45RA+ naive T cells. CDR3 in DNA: TGTGCCAGCAGTCACGGGTGGCAGCCCGAGACCCAGTACTTC. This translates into CASSHGWQPETQYF. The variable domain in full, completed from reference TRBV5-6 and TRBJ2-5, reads DAGVTQSPTHLIKTRGQQVTLRCSPKSGHDTVSWYQQALGQGPQFIFQYYEEEERQRGNFPDRFSGHQFPNYSSELNVNALLLGDSALYLCASSHGWQPETQYFGPGTRLLVL.